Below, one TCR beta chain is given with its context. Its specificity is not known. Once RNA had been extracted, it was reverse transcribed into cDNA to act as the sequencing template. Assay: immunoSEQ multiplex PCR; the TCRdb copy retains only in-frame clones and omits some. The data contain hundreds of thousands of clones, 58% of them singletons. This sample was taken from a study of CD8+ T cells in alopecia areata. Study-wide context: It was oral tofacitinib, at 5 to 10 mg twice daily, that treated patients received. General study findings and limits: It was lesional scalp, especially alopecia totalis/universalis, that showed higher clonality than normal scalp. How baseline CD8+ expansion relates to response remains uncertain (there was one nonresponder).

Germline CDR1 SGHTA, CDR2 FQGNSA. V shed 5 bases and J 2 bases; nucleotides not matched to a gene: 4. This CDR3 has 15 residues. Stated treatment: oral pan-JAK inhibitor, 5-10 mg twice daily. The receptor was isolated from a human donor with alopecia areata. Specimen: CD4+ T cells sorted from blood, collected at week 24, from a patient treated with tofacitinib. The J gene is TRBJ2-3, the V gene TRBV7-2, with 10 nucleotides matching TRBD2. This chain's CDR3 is CASSRSGGYTDTQYF. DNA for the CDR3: TGTGCCAGCAGCCGTAGCGGGGGGTACACAGATACGCAGTATTTT. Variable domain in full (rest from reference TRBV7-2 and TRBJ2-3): GAGVSQSPSNKVTEKGKDVELRCDPISGHTALYWYRQSLGQGLEFLIYFQGNSAPDKSGLPSDRFSAERTGGSVSTLTIQRTQQEDSAVYLCASSRSGGYTDTQYFGPGTRLTVL.